Sequencing of this T cell receptor beta chain was carried out in a study of T cell clonotyping in hematopoietic cell transplantation. Study outcomes and limitations: No sorting was done, leaving CD4 and CD8 contributions mixed.

The method was immunoSEQ multiplex PCR; TCRdb's version includes in-frame clones alone and lacks a portion of them. The profile covers 35,000 to 50,000 clones, with 95% appearing a single time and 0.95% taken by the ten largest. A remark on this clone: Its antigen is as yet unknown.

Source material: peripheral blood mononuclear cells. The sequence was obtained from a young man in good health. Some clones in this sample may be carry-over from other donors' samples.

This CDR3 is CASREGALSQPQHF. The CDR3 DNA reads TGTGCCAGCCGGGAGGGAGCTTTGAGTCAGCCCCAGCATTTT. The chain recombines TRBV27 with TRBJ1-5, with D unresolved. CDR1 is MNHEY and CDR2 is SMNVEV in the germline V gene (reference sequence). The length of the CDR3 is 14 residues. The V gene lost 8 bases and the J gene lost 6 bases, with 17 bases spanning the gap.